These 22 T cell receptor beta chains were sequenced from one sample in a study of sequential checkpoint blockade in melanoma. The sample's treatment: randomized to nivolumab then ipilimumab (arm A) or the reverse (arm B). The assay was immunoSEQ multiplex PCR, and TCRdb's table has in-frame clones only and misses some. The repertoire includes roughly 10,000 clones, roughly 51% of them detected once, and 16% sits in the top ten. Sequenced here: CD8+ T cells sorted from blood (inferred from file names), sampled from a patient given nivolumab and ipilimumab in sequence. The receptors originated from a human donor with melanoma.

V gene TRBV4-3 combines with J gene TRBJ2-7; 9 nucleotides align to TRBD2. V lost 0 bases and J lost 3; bases outside the gene matches: 6. From germline, CDR1 is LGHNA and CDR2 YSLEER. The CDR3 loop spans 16 amino acids. The CDR3, as DNA: TGCGCCAGCAGCCAAGACCAGACTAGCGGCTACTACGAGCAGTACTTC. Translation gives CASSQDQTSGYYEQYF.

The gene calls are TRBV9 and TRBJ2-7; 10 bases map to TRBD1. This CDR3 contains 15 residues. Trimming took 3 bases from V and 4 from J; bases not matched to a gene: 7. Germline V gene data show CDR1 as SGDLS and CDR2 as YYNGEE. The CDR3 coding sequence is TGTGCCAGCAGCGCCCTCCCGGGACAGGGGTACGAGCAGTACTTC. Translation: CASSALPGQGYEQYF.

The chain combines TRBV7-9 with TRBJ2-1; TRBD1 agrees at 8 bases. The CDR3 length is 12 residues. V shed 4 bases and J 9 bases; nucleotides not matched to a gene: 2. CDR1 and CDR2 (germline): SEHNR, FQNEAQ (reference sequence). The CDR3 loop reads CASSSTGVEQFF. The CDR3 nucleotides read TGTGCCAGCAGCTCGACAGGGGTTGAGCAGTTCTTC. The complete variable domain, with remaining parts taken from reference TRBV7-9 and TRBJ2-1, reads DTGVSQNPRHKITKRGQNVTFRCDPISEHNRLYWYRQTLGQGPEFLTYFQNEAQLEKSRLLSDRFSAERPKGSFSTLEIQRTEQGDSAMYLCASSSTGVEQFFGPGTRLTVL.

Comments on this clone: Different DNA sequences within this sample yield the same CDR3. V is TRBV27 and J is TRBJ1-5; D uncertain. CDR1 is MNHEY, CDR2 SMNVEV, per germline (reference sequence). The CDR3 is 12 amino acids. Trimming stripped 6 bases from V and 15 bases from J, with 18 bases between. Written as DNA, the CDR3 is TGTGCCAGCAGCCCAGGCTTCTTAGAGTTGCATTTT. Translated, it gives CASSPGFLELHF.

The chain is built from TRBV14 and TRBJ2-2, with 8 bases aligning to TRBD2. CDR1 SGHDN and CDR2 FVKESK come from the germline V gene. With V trimmed by 0 bases and J by 4 bases, 7 bases remained unmatched. The CDR3 has 17 residues. The CDR3 sequence: CASSQEDGGAGTGELFF. CDR3 sequence (DNA): TGTGCCAGCAGCCAAGAAGACGGGGGGGCGGGCACCGGGGAGCTGTTTTTT.

The chain uses TRBV20-1 and TRBJ1-1; D is ambiguous. Trimming took 7 bases from V and 1 from J, leaving 7 bases between them. The CDR3 runs to 11 residues. Per germline, CDR1 DFQATT and CDR2 SNEGSKA (reference sequence). CDR3 nucleotide sequence: TGCAGTGGTCAGTCGAACACTGAAGCTTTCTTT. Its protein is CSGQSNTEAFF.

The chain recombines TRBV28 with TRBJ2-2; the match to TRBD1 covers 7 bases. Germline V gene sequence: CDR1 MDHEN, CDR2 SYDVKM. Trimming cost V 5 bases and J 0 bases; bases outside gene matches: 6. This CDR3 comprises 16 residues. CDR3 region: CASSPYRGTNTGELFF. CDR3 nucleotide sequence: TGTGCCAGCAGTCCCTACAGGGGAACGAACACCGGGGAGCTGTTTTTT.

DNA of the CDR3: TGTGCCAGCAGTTTAATGGGATTGGGACAGGGGCTTGAGCAGTACTTC. Translated: CASSLMGLGQGLEQYF. This chain uses TRBV28 with TRBJ2-7; 10 bases agree with TRBD1. V shed 2 bases, J shed 7 bases, and the junction held 11 bases outside the gene matches. The CDR3 sequence is 16 residues long. Germline loops: CDR1 MDHEN, CDR2 SYDVKM.

V gene TRBV5-4 combines with J gene TRBJ2-2; D is perhaps TRBD2 (5 bases). Germline lookup yields CDR1 SGHNT and CDR2 YYREEE (reference sequence). This CDR3 is built from 17 residues. Trimming shortened V by 4 bases and J by 3 bases, and 19 bases separated the two germline ends. The CDR3 region has the DNA TGTGCCAGCAGCGGCATTAGCGAGGTATTGGACACCGGGGAGCTGTTTTTT. Protein sequence: CASSGISEVLDTGELFF. The full variable domain, in which reference TRBV5-4 and TRBJ2-2 provide the parts outside the CDR3, is ETGVTQSPTHLIKTRGQQVTLRCSSQSGHNTVSWYQQALGQGPQFIFQYYREEENGRGNFPPRFSGLQFPNYSSELNVNALELDDSALYLCASSGISEVLDTGELFFGEGSRLTVL.

The chain recombines TRBV10-1 with TRBJ2-2; D unresolved. The CDR3 sequence is 13 residues long. V lost 2 bases and J 6 bases, leaving 7 bases between the germline ends. The germline gives CDR1 WNHNN, CDR2 SYGVQD (reference sequence). CDR3 DNA: TGCGCCAGCAGTGAGACATGGCCCGGGGAGCTGTTTTTT. This gives the protein CASSETWPGELFF.

A single count supports this clone. The chain combines TRBV9 with TRBJ2-2; TRBD2 agrees at 9 bases. The CDR3 has 18 amino acids. Germline values: CDR1 SGDLS, CDR2 YYNGEE. Trimming cost V 1 base and J 0 bases; bases outside gene matches: 7. Here the CDR3 reads CASSVPSGNVPNTGELFF. DNA of the CDR3: TGTGCCAGCAGCGTACCTAGCGGGAACGTACCGAACACCGGGGAGCTGTTTTTT.

J is TRBJ1-5 and V is TRBV15; D gene ambiguous. Trimming left V 1 base short and J 0 bases short, with 7 bases between. The CDR3 has 15 residues. CDR1 and CDR2 (germline): LNHNV, YYDKDF (reference sequence). The CDR3 DNA reads TGTGCCACCAGCAGAGGAGGGAATAGCAATCAGCCCCAGCATTTT. This encodes CATSRGGNSNQPQHF.

The chain uses TRBV28 and TRBJ2-7; 11 bases are a match to TRBD1. Germline V gene sequence: CDR1 MDHEN, CDR2 SYDVKM. The CDR3 has 14 residues. J was trimmed by 3 bases and V by 4 bases; bases with no gene match: 2. CDR3 nucleotides: TGTGCCAGCAGTTACGGGACAGGGGGCTACGAGCAGTACTTC. Translation gives CASSYGTGGYEQYF.

This clone was counted only a few times. This rearrangement joins TRBV28 to TRBJ1-4; D unresolved. Trimming removed 3 bases at V and 4 bases at J, with 9 bases between. The length of the CDR3 is 14 residues. Germline V gene sequence: CDR1 MDHEN, CDR2 SYDVKM. CDR3 sequence: CASSFVANNEKLFF. The DNA of the CDR3 is TGTGCCAGCAGTTTCGTGGCCAATAATGAAAAACTGTTTTTT.

The J gene is TRBJ1-1, the V gene TRBV7-8, with 7 bases matching TRBD1. This CDR3 spans 15 amino acids. Germline V lookup: CDR1 SGHVS, CDR2 FQNEAQ. V dropped 6 bases and J dropped 1; count of bases not matched to a gene: 8. CDR3 sequence reads: CASSLRGARNTEAFF. CDR3 DNA sequence: TGTGCCAGCAGTCTCAGGGGGGCGAGGAACACTGAAGCTTTCTTT.

This clone has more than one count but fewer than ten. The chain employs TRBV4-3 and TRBJ1-2; tentatively, D is TRBD1 (6 bases). Germline lookup yields CDR1 LGHNA and CDR2 YSLEER. The CDR3 consists of 18 residues. Trimming left V 0 bases short and J 4 bases short, with 21 bases between. CDR3 residues: CASSQDLIQGLLSYGYTF. CDR3 sequence (DNA): TGCGCCAGCAGCCAAGACTTAATACAGGGCCTTCTAAGCTATGGCTACACCTTC.

The V gene is TRBV27, the J gene TRBJ2-7, with 9 nucleotides matching TRBD2. J lost 5 bases, V lost 4 bases, and 6 bases had no gene match. Germline V gene sequence: CDR1 MNHEY, CDR2 SMNVEV (reference sequence). The CDR3 length is 14 residues. The CDR3 region is CASSYSSGTHEQYF. Written as DNA, the CDR3 is TGTGCCAGCAGTTACTCTAGCGGGACCCACGAGCAGTACTTC.

The chain uses TRBV7-9 and TRBJ2-1; possible D gene TRBD2, 5 bases. The CDR3 totals 13 residues. Germline CDR1 is SEHNR and CDR2 is FQNEAQ (reference sequence). The V gene lost 5 bases and the J gene lost 5 bases, with 10 bases spanning the gap. CDR3 loop: CASSVRLNNEQFF. Written as DNA, the CDR3 is TGTGCCAGCAGCGTCAGACTAAACAATGAGCAGTTCTTC.

This rearrangement joins TRBV27 to TRBJ1-4; TRBD1 might be the D (5 bases). Trimming stripped 1 base from V and 0 bases from J, with 6 bases between. The CDR3 sequence is 15 residues long. Germline CDR1 and CDR2: MNHEY and SMNVEV (reference sequence). The CDR3: CASSLLGATNEKLFF. The CDR3 coding sequence is TGTGCCAGCAGTTTATTAGGGGCAACTAATGAAAAACTGTTTTTT.

The chain recombines TRBV2 with TRBJ1-2, with D possibly being TRBD1 (6 bases). Per the germline V gene, CDR1 is SNHLY and CDR2 is FYNNEI. The CDR3 length is 12 residues. V lost 8 bases to trimming and J lost 5 bases, with 12 bases between them. The CDR3 nucleotides read TGTGCCAGCGGGGGGGGGCTGTATGGCTACACCTTC. Translation gives CASGGGLYGYTF.

This clone was counted only a few times. The chain employs TRBV7-9 and TRBJ2-7; D perhaps matches TRBD2 (5 bases). Trimming removed 1 base at V and 3 bases at J, with 13 bases between. Germline V gene data show CDR1 as SEHNR and CDR2 as FQNEAQ (reference sequence). This CDR3 has 15 residues. DNA for the CDR3: TGTGCCAGCAGCTTAGAGTATTCAGGACTCTACGAGCAGTACTTC. Translating it yields CASSLEYSGLYEQYF.

V gene TRBV29-1 combines with J gene TRBJ2-7, with a possible D match to TRBD2 (5 bases). Germline values: CDR1 SQVTM, CDR2 ANQGSEA. V shed 4 bases and J shed 4 bases, with 11 bases lying between them. CDR3 length: 12 amino acids. CDR3 in amino acids: CSVGPGLYEQYF. CDR3 DNA sequence: TGCAGCGTTGGACCGGGATTGTACGAGCAGTACTTC.